This TCR beta chain was sequenced in a study of blood T cell repertoires in COVID-19. The overall study: Material from acute and convalescent COVID-19 was sourced from the United States, Italy and Spain. T cells, B-cell-depleted T cells, or PBMCs provided the cDNA or gDNA that served as material.

V was clipped by 0 bases and J by 3 bases; unmatched bases: 1. From germline, CDR1 is ENHRY and CDR2 SYGVKD. This CDR3 comprises 14 residues. It was during active infection that Seattle patients were enrolled and then longitudinally followed. The table came from immunoSEQ multiplex PCR; TCRdb's copy has only in-frame clones and leaves some out. The sample yields 60,000 to 85,000 clones, about 85% seen once. The source of this sequence is a man aged 55 to 70 with COVID-19, enrolled during active disease. The chain couples TRBV10-3 to TRBJ1-2; 7 positions agree with TRBD1. The sequenced sample was peripheral blood. The CDR3 here is CAISESTGYYGYTF. As DNA, the CDR3 is TGTGCCATCAGTGAGTCGACAGGGTACTATGGCTACACCTTC.